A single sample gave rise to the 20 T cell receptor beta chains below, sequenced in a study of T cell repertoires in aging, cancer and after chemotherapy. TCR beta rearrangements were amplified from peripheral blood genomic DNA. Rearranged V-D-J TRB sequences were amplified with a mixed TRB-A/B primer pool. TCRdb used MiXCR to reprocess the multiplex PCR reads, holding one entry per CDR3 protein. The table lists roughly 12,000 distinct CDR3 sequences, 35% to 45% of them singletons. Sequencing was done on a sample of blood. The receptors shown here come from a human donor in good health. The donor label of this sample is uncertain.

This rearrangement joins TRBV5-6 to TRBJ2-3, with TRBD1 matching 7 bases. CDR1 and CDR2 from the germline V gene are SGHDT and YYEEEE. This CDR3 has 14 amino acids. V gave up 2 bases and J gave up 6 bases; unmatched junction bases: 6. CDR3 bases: TGTGCCAGCAGCTTAACACAGGGGTGGGATACGCAGTATTTT. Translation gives CASSLTQGWDTQYF.

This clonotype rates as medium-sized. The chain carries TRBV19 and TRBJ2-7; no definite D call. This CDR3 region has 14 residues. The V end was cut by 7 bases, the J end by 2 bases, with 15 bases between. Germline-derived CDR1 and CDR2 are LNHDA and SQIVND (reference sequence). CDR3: CASTPTASAYEQYF. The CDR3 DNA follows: TGTGCCAGTACCCCGACGGCCTCAGCCTACGAGCAGTACTTC.

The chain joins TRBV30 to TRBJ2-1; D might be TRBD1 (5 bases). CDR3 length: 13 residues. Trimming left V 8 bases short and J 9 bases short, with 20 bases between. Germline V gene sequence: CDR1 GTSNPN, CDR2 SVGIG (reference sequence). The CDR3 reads CAETVGGQLEQFF. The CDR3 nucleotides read TGTGCCGAGACAGTGGGCGGACAACTTGAGCAGTTCTTC.

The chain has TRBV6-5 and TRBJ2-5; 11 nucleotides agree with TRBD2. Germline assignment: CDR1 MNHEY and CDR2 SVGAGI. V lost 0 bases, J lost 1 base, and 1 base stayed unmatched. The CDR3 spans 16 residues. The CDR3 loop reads CASSYSGTSGQETQYF. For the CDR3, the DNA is TGTGCCAGCAGTTACTCCGGGACTAGCGGCCAAGAGACCCAGTACTTC.

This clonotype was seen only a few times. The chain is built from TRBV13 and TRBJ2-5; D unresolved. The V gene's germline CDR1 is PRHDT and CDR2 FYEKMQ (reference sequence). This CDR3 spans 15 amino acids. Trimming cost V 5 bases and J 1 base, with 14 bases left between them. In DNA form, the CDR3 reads TGTGCCAGCAGCCGAGTCACATCGTCCCAAGAGACCCAGTACTTC. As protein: CASSRVTSSQETQYF.

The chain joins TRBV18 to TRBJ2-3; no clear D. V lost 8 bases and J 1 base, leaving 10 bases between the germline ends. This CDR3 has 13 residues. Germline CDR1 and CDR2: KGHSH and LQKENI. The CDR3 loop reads CASTKAGTDTQYF. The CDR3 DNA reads TGTGCCAGCACCAAAGCCGGCACAGATACGCAGTATTTT.

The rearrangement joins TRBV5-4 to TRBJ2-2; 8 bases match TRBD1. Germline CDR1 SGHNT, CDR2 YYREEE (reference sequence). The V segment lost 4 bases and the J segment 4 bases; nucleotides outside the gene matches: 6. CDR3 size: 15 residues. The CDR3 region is CASSQRQGFTGELFF. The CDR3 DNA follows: TGTGCCAGCAGCCAGAGACAGGGGTTCACCGGGGAGCTGTTTTTT.

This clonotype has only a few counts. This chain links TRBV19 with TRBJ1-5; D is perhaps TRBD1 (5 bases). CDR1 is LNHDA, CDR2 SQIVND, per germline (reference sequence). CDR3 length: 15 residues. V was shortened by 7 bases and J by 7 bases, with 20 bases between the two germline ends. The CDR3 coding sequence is TGTGCCAGTACCGATGGGTGGGGGTTTGTACAGCCCCAGCATTTT. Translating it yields CASTDGWGFVQPQHF.

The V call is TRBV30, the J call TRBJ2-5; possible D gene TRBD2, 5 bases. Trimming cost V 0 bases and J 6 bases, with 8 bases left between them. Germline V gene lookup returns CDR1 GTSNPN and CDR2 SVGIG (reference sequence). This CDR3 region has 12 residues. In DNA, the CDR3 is TGTGCCTGGAGTGTACCCGGGAAGACCCAGTACTTC. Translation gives CAWSVPGKTQYF.

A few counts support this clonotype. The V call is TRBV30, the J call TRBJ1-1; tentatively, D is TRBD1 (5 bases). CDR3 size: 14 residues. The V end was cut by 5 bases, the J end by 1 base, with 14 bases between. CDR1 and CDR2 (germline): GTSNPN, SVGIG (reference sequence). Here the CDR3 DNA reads TGTGCCTGGCGCCTGGGGCAGCCGAACACTGAAGCTTTCTTT. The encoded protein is CAWRLGQPNTEAFF. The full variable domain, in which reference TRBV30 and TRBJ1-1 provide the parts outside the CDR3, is SQTIHQWPATLVQPVGSPLSLECTVEGTSNPNLYWYRQAAGRGLQLLFYSVGIGQISSEVPQNLSASRPQDRQFILSSKKLLLSDSGFYLCAWRLGQPNTEAFFGQGTRLTVV.

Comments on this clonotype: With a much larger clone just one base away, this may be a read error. This CDR3 reads CATSGVNTGELFF. CDR3 DNA sequence: TGTGCCACGTCAGGGGTGAACACCGGGGAGCTGTTTTTT. This sequence joins TRBV19 and TRBJ2-2, with D perhaps matching TRBD1 (6 bases). CDR3 length: 13 amino acids. Trimming took 10 bases from V and 1 from J, leaving 10 bases between them. CDR1 and CDR2 from the germline V gene are LNHDA and SQIVND (reference sequence).

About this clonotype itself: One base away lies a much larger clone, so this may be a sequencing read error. The CDR3 loop is CASSIDRGTGANVLIF. CDR3 DNA sequence: TGTGCCAGTAGTATAGACAGGGGGACTGGGGCCAACGTCCTGATTTTC. V gene TRBV19 combines with J gene TRBJ2-6, with D maybe TRBD1 (7 bases). CDR1 and CDR2 from the germline V gene are LNHDA and SQIVND (reference sequence). This CDR3 comprises 16 residues.

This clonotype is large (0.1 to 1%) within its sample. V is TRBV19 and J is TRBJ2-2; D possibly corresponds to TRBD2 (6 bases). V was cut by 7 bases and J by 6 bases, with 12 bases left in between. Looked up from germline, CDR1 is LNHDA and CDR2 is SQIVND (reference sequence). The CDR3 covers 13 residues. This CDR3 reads CASTSTGAGELFF. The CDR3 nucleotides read TGTGCCAGTACCTCCACGGGGGCCGGGGAGCTGTTTTTT.

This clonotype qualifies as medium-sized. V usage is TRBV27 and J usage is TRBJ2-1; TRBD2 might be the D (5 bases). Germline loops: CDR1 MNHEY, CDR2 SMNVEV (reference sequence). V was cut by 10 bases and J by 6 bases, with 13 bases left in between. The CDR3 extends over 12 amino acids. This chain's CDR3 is CATHGGLNEQFF. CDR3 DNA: TGTGCCACTCACGGAGGCCTCAATGAGCAGTTCTTC.

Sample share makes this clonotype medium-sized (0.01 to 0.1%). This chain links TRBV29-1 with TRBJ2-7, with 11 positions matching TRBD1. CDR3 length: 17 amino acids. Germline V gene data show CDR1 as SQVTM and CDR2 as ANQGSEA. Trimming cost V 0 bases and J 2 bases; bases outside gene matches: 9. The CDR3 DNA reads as TGCAGCGTTGAAGACGAGGGGGACAGGGGGGGACCCTACGAGCAGTACTTC. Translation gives CSVEDEGDRGGPYEQYF.

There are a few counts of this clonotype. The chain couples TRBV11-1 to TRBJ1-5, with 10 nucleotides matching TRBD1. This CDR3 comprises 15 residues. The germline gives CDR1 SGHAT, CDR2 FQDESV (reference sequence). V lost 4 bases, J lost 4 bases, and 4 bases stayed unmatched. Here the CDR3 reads CASSSGTGDNQPQHF. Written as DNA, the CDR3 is TGTGCCAGCAGCTCCGGGACAGGGGATAATCAGCCCCAGCATTTT.

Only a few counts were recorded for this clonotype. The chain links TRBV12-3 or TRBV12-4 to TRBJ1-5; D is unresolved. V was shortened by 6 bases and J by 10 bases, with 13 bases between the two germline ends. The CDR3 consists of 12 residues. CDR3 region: CASRNSPSPQHF. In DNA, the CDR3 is TGTGCCAGCAGAAACAGCCCCTCACCCCAGCATTTT.

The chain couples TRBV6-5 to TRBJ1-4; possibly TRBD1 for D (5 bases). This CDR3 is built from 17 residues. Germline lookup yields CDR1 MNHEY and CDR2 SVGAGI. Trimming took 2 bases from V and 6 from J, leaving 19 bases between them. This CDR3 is CASSYQPQGTSYEKLFF. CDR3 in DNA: TGTGCCAGCAGTTACCAGCCCCAGGGCACCTCCTATGAAAAACTGTTTTTT.

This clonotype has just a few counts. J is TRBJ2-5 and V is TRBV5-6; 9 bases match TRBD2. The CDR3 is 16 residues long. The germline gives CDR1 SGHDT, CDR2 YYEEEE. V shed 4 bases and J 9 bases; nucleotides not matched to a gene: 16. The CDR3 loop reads CASSIGPSGGNSAQYF. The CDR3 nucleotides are TGTGCCAGCAGCATTGGGCCGAGCGGGGGGAATTCGGCCCAGTACTTC.

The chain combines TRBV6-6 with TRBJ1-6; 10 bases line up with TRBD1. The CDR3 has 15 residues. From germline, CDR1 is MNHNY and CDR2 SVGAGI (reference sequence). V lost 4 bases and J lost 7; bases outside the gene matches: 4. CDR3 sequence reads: CASSSQDRGNSPLHF. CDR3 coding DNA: TGTGCCAGCAGTTCCCAGGACAGGGGGAATTCACCCCTCCACTTT.